Described below is a single T cell receptor (beta chain) sequence and its context. Its specific antigen is unknown. No quality values exist for individual bases; no much larger clone is one base distant. Collaborating institutions collected whole blood in K2EDTA tubes following their own protocols. For TCRbeta analysis, collaborator samples were shipped as frozen whole blood, as isolated PBMCs, or as DNA extracted from either sample type. The sample originates from a study of blood T cell repertoires in COVID-19 (dated by TCRdb to 2018 to 2021). Study-level background: Samples covering the acute and convalescent phases of COVID-19 were provided by collaborators in the United States, Italy and Spain. Nearly every sample came with metadata listing a de-identified subject ID, COVID-19 status, age in years and sex. The samples were drawn from two sources: the first 160 participants of the ongoing ImmuneRACE study, and 1,000 to 1,500 subjects contributed by 6 global collaborators. Where HLA class I and class II types were available, the types were taken from metadata supplied by the sample provider, not from assay-based typing. The repertoires were released in a freely available public database meant as a resource for research on the immune response to SARS-CoV-2. Deeply sampled blood TCRbeta repertoires from subjects exposed to, actively infected with, or recovered from COVID-19 were included in the dataset. The material from the prospective study consisted of cDNA or gDNA derived from T cells, B-cell-depleted T cells, or PBMCs. Overall study results and their limits: How much clinical and demographic metadata was included differed by source and by participant, and the metadata was provided uncurated.

TCRbeta CDR3 regions were amplified from genomic DNA using the immunoSEQ Assay, a bias-controlled multiplex PCR. Turning to the authors' computational methods: Nucleated cell counts per sample were estimated from amplification of reference gene primers within the assay. To quantify the absolute abundance of each unique TCRbeta CDR3 rearrangement, sequence reads were collapsed and filtered. Productive Simpson clonality was computed per sample as the square root of Simpson's diversity index over productive rearrangements. As stored in TCRdb, this immuneACCESS dataset retains in-frame rearrangements with V and J assigned. A fraction of the clones does not appear; measured against another copy, unresolved V genes explain less than half of the discrepancy, and the remainder lacks a known reason. V, J and clone size derive from that table, while D and trimming were established from the DNA sequence. Counted in this sample were fewer than 200,000 clones; about 74% of them appeared once. The biggest ten clones account for around 3% of the sample.

Inclusive of the bounding cysteine and phenylalanine, the CDR3 is 15 residues long. CDR3 DNA only is kept here, 45 bases in frame from base 1. From a lookup of the germline V gene, CDR1 and CDR2 are MNHEY and SVGAGI. V ends up 7 bases short and J 5 bases short, with an unmatched junction base count of 12. This chain joins TRBV6-5 to TRBJ1-1, with 8 central nucleotides matching TRBD1. What was sequenced was peripheral blood. The TCR originated in an elderly woman with acute or convalescent COVID-19. For the CDR3, the sequence is CASNWQGALGTEAFF. The base sequence is TGTGCCAGCAACTGGCAGGGGGCGCTTGGGACTGAAGCTTTCTTT.